Listed below are T cell receptor beta chains from one sample, sequenced in a study of blood T cell repertoires in COVID-19. Only in-frame clones appear in the TCRdb table, and some are missing; sequencing was by immunoSEQ multiplex PCR. The sample has 200,000 to 250,000 clones, around 80% seen once. The sequencing input was peripheral blood. All receptors come from a woman at least 80 years old with acute or convalescent COVID-19. Both conserved end residues are part of each CDR3. Fields, in order: D gene, clone size, V gene, J gene, CDR3 protein, CDR3 DNA. A D gene is named only where the DNA matches it firmly. Clone size is shown for a subset of rows, as once, few, many or a class of expanded clone.

D: TRBD1
size: NA
V: TRBV5-1
J: TRBJ1-6
CDR3: CASSLDRGDSPLHF
DNA: TGCGCCAGCAGCTTGGACAGGGGAGATTCACCCCTCCACTTT

D: TRBD1
size: NA
V: TRBV28
J: TRBJ1-6
CDR3: CASSLSDRGNSPLHF
DNA: TGTGCCAGCAGTTTATCTGACAGGGGGAATTCACCCCTCCACTTT

D: TRBD1
size: few
V: TRBV10-3
J: TRBJ1-2
CDR3: CAISGDRGLPKNGYTF
DNA: TGTGCCATCAGTGGAGACAGGGGACTTCCCAAGAATGGCTACACCTTC

D: NA
size: once
V: TRBV9
J: TRBJ2-2
CDR3: CASTPTETANTGELFF
DNA: TGTGCCAGCACCCCAACGGAGACTGCGAACACCGGGGAGCTGTTTTTT

D: NA
size: NA
V: TRBV11-2
J: TRBJ2-1
CDR3: CASSLDRGSYNEQFF
DNA: TGTGCCAGCAGCTTAGACAGAGGCTCCTACAATGAGCAGTTCTTC

D: NA
size: NA
V: TRBV27
J: TRBJ1-2
CDR3: CASRGGGAHNYGYTF
DNA: TGTGCCAGCAGGGGTGGGGGGGCTCATAACTATGGCTACACCTTC

D: NA
size: NA
V: TRBV18
J: TRBJ1-2
CDR3: CASSPDNLFLGGYTF
DNA: TGTGCCAGCTCACCCGACAACCTTTTCTTGGGTGGCTACACCTTC

D: NA
size: once
V: TRBV21-1
J: TRBJ2-1
CDR3: CASSIRVWAHNEQFF
DNA: TGTGCCAGCAGTATCAGGGTCTGGGCCCACAATGAGCAGTTCTTC

D: TRBD2
size: once
V: TRBV19
J: TRBJ2-1
CDR3: CASSIPSGAYNEQFF
DNA: TGTGCCAGTAGTATCCCGAGCGGGGCCTACAATGAGCAGTTCTTC

D: NA
size: NA
V: TRBV30
J: TRBJ2-7
CDR3: CAWRGGAPPYEQYF
DNA: TGTGCCTGGAGGGGGGGGGCCCCCCCCTACGAGCAGTACTTC

D: NA
size: NA
V: TRBV18
J: TRBJ2-5
CDR3: CASSPTRAEETQYF
DNA: TGTGCCAGCTCGCCTACTAGGGCTGAGGAGACCCAGTACTTC

D: NA
size: NA
V: TRBV2
J: TRBJ2-7
CDR3: CASSSQGYEQYF
DNA: TGTGCCAGCAGTTCACAGGGATACGAGCAGTACTTC

D: TRBD2
size: NA
V: TRBV19
J: TRBJ2-1
CDR3: CASSAGTSGSNEQFF
DNA: TGTGCCAGTAGTGCCGGGACTAGCGGGAGCAATGAGCAGTTCTTC

D: NA
size: NA
V: TRBV4-2
J: TRBJ1-2
CDR3: CASSQLGQSANYGYTF
DNA: TGTGCCAGCAGCCAACTAGGACAGAGCGCTAACTATGGCTACACCTTC

D: NA
size: few
V: TRBV5-6
J: TRBJ1-3
CDR3: CASSLQGIGNTIYF
DNA: TGTGCCAGCAGCTTACAGGGAATTGGAAACACCATATATTTT

D: NA
size: NA
V: TRBV6-6
J: TRBJ1-4
CDR3: CASSYTGLEKLFF
DNA: TGTGCCAGCAGTTACACGGGACTAGAAAAACTGTTTTTT

D: TRBD1
size: NA
V: TRBV11-2
J: TRBJ2-2
CDR3: CASSNSGTGPTGELFF
DNA: TGTGCCAGCAGCAACTCCGGGACAGGGCCCACCGGGGAGCTGTTTTTT

D: NA
size: NA
V: TRBV18
J: TRBJ2-1
CDR3: CASSPQTYNEQFF
DNA: TGTGCCAGCTCACCACAGACTTACAATGAGCAGTTCTTC

D: TRBD2
size: NA
V: TRBV6-5
J: TRBJ2-4
CDR3: CASTVRGAGVNIQYF
DNA: TGTGCCAGCACTGTGCGGGGAGCGGGAGTCAACATTCAGTACTTC

D: TRBD1
size: NA
V: TRBV19
J: TRBJ1-5
CDR3: CASSTGTGSDQPQHF
DNA: TGTGCCAGTAGTACCGGGACAGGTTCCGATCAGCCCCAGCATTTT

D: TRBD1
size: once
V: TRBV2
J: TRBJ2-7
CDR3: CASRTPGQGAYEQYF
DNA: TGTGCCAGCAGGACACCGGGACAGGGCGCCTACGAGCAGTACTTC

D: TRBD2
size: NA
V: TRBV7-2
J: TRBJ2-3
CDR3: CASRTSGSGGSWTDTQYF
DNA: TGTGCCAGCAGGACCAGCGGGTCGGGGGGGAGTTGGACAGATACGCAGTATTTT

D: TRBD1
size: NA
V: TRBV4-3
J: TRBJ2-5
CDR3: CASSQGYGQGARQTQYF
DNA: TGCGCCAGCAGCCAAGGCTACGGACAGGGGGCTCGACAGACCCAGTACTTC

D: TRBD1
size: NA
V: TRBV6-2/TRBV6-3
J: TRBJ1-2
CDR3: CASSYLTGAPSGYTF
DNA: TGTGCCAGCAGTTACCTTACAGGGGCGCCGAGCGGCTACACCTTC

D: NA
size: NA
V: TRBV4-1
J: TRBJ2-5
CDR3: CASGTLPGPQYF
DNA: TGCGCCAGCGGAACCTTACCGGGTCCACAGTACTTC

D: NA
size: NA
V: TRBV12-3/TRBV12-4
J: TRBJ2-1
CDR3: CASSPRPTVTPFF
DNA: TGTGCCAGCAGCCCGCGACCGACAGTGACCCCGTTCTTC

D: TRBD2
size: NA
V: TRBV5-4
J: TRBJ2-7
CDR3: CASSPPGLAGVYEQYF
DNA: TGTGCCAGCAGCCCTCCAGGACTAGCGGGAGTTTACGAGCAGTACTTC

D: TRBD2
size: NA
V: TRBV29-1
J: TRBJ2-1
CDR3: CSSPGGLHNEQFF
DNA: TGCAGCTCCCCGGGGGGGCTACACAATGAGCAGTTCTTC